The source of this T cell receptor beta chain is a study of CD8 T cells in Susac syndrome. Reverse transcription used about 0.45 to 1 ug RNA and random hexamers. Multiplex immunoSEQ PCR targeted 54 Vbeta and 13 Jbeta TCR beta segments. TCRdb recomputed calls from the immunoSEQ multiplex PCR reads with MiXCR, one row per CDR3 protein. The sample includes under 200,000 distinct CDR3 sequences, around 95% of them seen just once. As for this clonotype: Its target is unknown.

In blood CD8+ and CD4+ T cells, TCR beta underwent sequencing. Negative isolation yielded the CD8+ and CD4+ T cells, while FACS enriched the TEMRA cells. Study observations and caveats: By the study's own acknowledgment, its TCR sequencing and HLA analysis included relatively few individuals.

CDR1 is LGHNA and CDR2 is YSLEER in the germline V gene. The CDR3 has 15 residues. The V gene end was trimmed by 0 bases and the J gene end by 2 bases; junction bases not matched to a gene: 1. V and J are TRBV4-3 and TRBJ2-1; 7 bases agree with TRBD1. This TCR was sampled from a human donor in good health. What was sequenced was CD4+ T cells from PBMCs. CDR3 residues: CASSQDRGTYNEQFF. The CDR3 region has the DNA TGCGCCAGCAGCCAAGACAGGGGGACCTACAATGAGCAGTTCTTC.